Listed here are 25 T cell receptor beta chains from one sample, sequenced in a study of OX40 agonist ivuxolimab in advanced cancers. Receptors were amplified or captured by the immunoSEQ multiplex PCR assay. Imported from immuneACCESS, the table was reduced by TCRdb to in-frame sequences with V and J called. These copies leave out some clones; in studies compared against another copy, an unresolved V gene accounts for under half, and the cause of the remainder is not known. This sample is represented by about 69,000 clones; roughly 87% of them were singletons. The biggest ten clones account for 2.5% to 3% of the sample. Sequences were derived from CD4+ or CD8+ T cells sorted from blood, sampled in a trial of the OX40 agonist ivuxolimab. All receptors come from an adult with an advanced solid tumor such as melanoma, head and neck, liver or kidney cancer.

The chain links TRBV5-1 to TRBJ2-7; the D call may be TRBD1 or TRBD2 (5 bases each). The CDR3 has 15 residues. CDR1 and CDR2 from the germline V gene are SGHRS and YFSETQ. Trimming took off 3 bases at V and 5 bases at J, with 18 bases between the two ends. The DNA of the CDR3 is TGCGCCAGCAGCTGGACCCCGGGACGGCCAGACGAGCAGTACTTC. It is translated as CASSWTPGRPDEQYF.

This clone came up once. The chain employs TRBV6-5 and TRBJ1-6; D is undetermined. The CDR3 extends over 16 amino acids. V shed 0 bases and J shed 3 bases, with 9 bases lying between them. In germline, CDR1 is MNHEY, CDR2 SVGAGI. This chain's CDR3 is CASSYSGRSYNSPLHF. DNA of the CDR3: TGTGCCAGCAGTTACTCTGGCAGGAGCTATAATTCACCCCTCCACTTT.

The J gene is TRBJ2-7, the V gene TRBV7-2; weak D call: TRBD1 (6 bases). The CDR3 loop spans 12 amino acids. Between the trimmed V and J ends, which lost 7 bases and 3 bases, there was a span of 10 bases. In germline, CDR1 is SGHTA, CDR2 FQGNSA. The CDR3 is CASTEQGYEQYF. The CDR3 nucleotides read TGTGCCAGCACGGAACAGGGCTACGAGCAGTACTTC.

V is TRBV9 and J is TRBJ2-7; perhaps TRBD2 as D (5 bases). The CDR3 covers 15 residues. CDR1 SGDLS and CDR2 YYNGEE come from the germline V gene. The V and J ends lost 0 bases and 0 bases respectively, with 10 bases between them. The CDR3: CASSVGGGGSYEQYF. For the CDR3, the DNA is TGTGCCAGCAGCGTAGGCGGCGGAGGCTCCTACGAGCAGTACTTC.

The chain carries TRBV19 and TRBJ2-2, with 8 positions matching TRBD2. This CDR3 spans 15 amino acids. The germline gives CDR1 LNHDA, CDR2 SQIVND (reference sequence). The junction had 4 bases not matched to a gene; V was cut back by 2 bases and J by 5 bases. CDR3 nucleotide sequence: TGTGCCAGTAGTATATCGGGAGGGGGGACCGGGGAGCTGTTTTTT. It codes for CASSISGGGTGELFF.

CDR3: CASSSPTAGTGNTIYF. CDR3 sequence (DNA): TGTGCCAGCAGCTCCCCCACCGCAGGGACTGGAAACACCATATATTTT. The rearrangement joins TRBV5-4 to TRBJ1-3; TRBD1 might be the D (5 bases). From germline, CDR1 is SGHNT and CDR2 YYREEE (reference sequence). The CDR3 consists of 16 residues. Deletions cut 3 bases from V and 2 bases from J, with 15 bases between.

This chain links TRBV7-2 with TRBJ2-5; D is undetermined. Looked up from germline, CDR1 is SGHTA and CDR2 is FQGNSA. The CDR3 consists of 14 residues. The V end was cut by 5 bases, the J end by 2 bases, with 12 bases between. As DNA, the CDR3 is TGTGCCAGCAGCCTCTCGTGGGCGCAAGAGACCCAGTACTTC. Translated, it gives CASSLSWAQETQYF.

To note about this clone: The germline gene is not matched at one end of the junction; a read error may be the cause. J is TRBJ2-7 and V is TRBV6-6; TRBD1 is a possible D gene (6 bases). The CDR3 extends over 14 amino acids. Germline CDR1 is MNHNY and CDR2 is SVGAGI (reference sequence). CDR3 bases: TGTGCCAGCAGTTATTACAGGGCTTCCTCCGAGCAGTACTTC. This sequence encodes CASSYYRASSEQYF.

The chain has TRBV23-1 and TRBJ2-2; 7 bases line up with TRBD1. TRBV23-1 is annotated as an ORF whose role is uncertain. The junction had 9 bases not matched to a gene; V was cut back by 1 base and J by 4 bases. CDR3 length equals 17 residues. In DNA, the CDR3 is TGCGCCAGCAGTCAATTCACTCGGGACAGCAGCACCGGGGAGCTGTTTTTT. The encoded protein is CASSQFTRDSSTGELFF.

This chain uses TRBV6-1 with TRBJ1-4; D uncertain. The CDR3 is 14 residues long. The V gene lost 6 bases and the J gene lost 6 bases, with 14 bases spanning the gap. Germline loops: CDR1 MNHNS, CDR2 SASEGT. DNA for the CDR3: TGTGCCAGCAGCGGGCTGGGCGGCGATGAAAAACTGTTTTTT. Its translation is CASSGLGGDEKLFF.

CDR3 coding DNA: TGTGCCACCACTCCGATCTTGGATCAGCCCCAGCATTTT. This gives the protein CATTPILDQPQHF. V and J are TRBV15 and TRBJ1-5; D unresolved. The V and J ends lost 7 bases and 5 bases respectively, with 12 bases between them. Germline lookup yields CDR1 LNHNV and CDR2 YYDKDF (reference sequence). CDR3 length: 13 residues.

The J gene is TRBJ2-7, the V gene TRBV11-3; D is uncertain. Looked up from germline, CDR1 is SGHNT and CDR2 is YENEEA. The CDR3 length is 14 residues. V was shortened by 2 bases and J by 0 bases, with 8 bases between the two germline ends. The chain's CDR3 is CASSLIRTSYEQYF. In DNA form, the CDR3 reads TGTGCCAGCAGCTTAATCAGGACCTCCTACGAGCAGTACTTC.

The rearrangement joins TRBV5-1 to TRBJ2-6; tentative D call: TRBD1 (5 bases). V was cut by 0 bases and J by 0 bases, with 7 bases left in between. There are 16 residues in the CDR3. Germline V CDR1 and CDR2: SGHRS, YFSETQ. In nucleotides, the CDR3 is TGCGCCAGCAGCTTGGCAGACAGCTCTGGGGCCAACGTCCTGACTTTC. Protein product: CASSLADSSGANVLTF. The whole variable domain, filled in from reference TRBV5-1 and TRBJ2-6, reads KAGVTQTPRYLIKTRGQQVTLSCSPISGHRSVSWYQQTPGQGLQFLFEYFSETQRNKGNFPGRFSGRQFSNSRSEMNVSTLELGDSALYLCASSLADSSGANVLTFGAGSRLTVL.

The CDR3 protein is CASSRAGSSGNTIYF. Here the CDR3 DNA reads TGTGCCAGCAGCCGCGCTGGTAGCTCTGGAAACACCATATATTTT. The J gene is TRBJ1-3, the V gene TRBV7-6; D is ambiguous. Trimming took 5 bases from V and 0 from J, leaving 11 bases between them. Germline CDR1 SGHVS, CDR2 FNYEAQ. The CDR3 covers 15 residues.

The chain links TRBV7-2 to TRBJ1-1; possible D gene TRBD1, 6 bases. Trimming removed 5 bases from V and 6 bases from J, with 22 bases in between. This CDR3 is 16 amino acids long. CDR1 and CDR2 (germline): SGHTA, FQGNSA. CDR3 coding DNA: TGTGCCAGCAGCCCCTCACGGGACATTGTTTGGCCTGAAGCTTTCTTT. This translates into CASSPSRDIVWPEAFF.

The chain uses TRBV4-2 and TRBJ2-1; TRBD2 matches 14 bases. V shed 3 bases, J shed 7 bases, and the junction held 5 bases outside the gene matches. Germline loops: CDR1 LGHNA, CDR2 YNFKEQ. The CDR3 loop spans 16 amino acids. CDR3 protein: CASSHLRTSGRNEQFF. The DNA for the CDR3 is TGTGCCAGCAGCCATCTTCGGACTAGCGGGAGGAATGAGCAGTTCTTC.

The chain has TRBV9 and TRBJ1-2; possibly TRBD1 for D (5 bases). The CDR3 length is 15 residues. V was cut by 3 bases and J by 0 bases, with 12 bases left in between. Germline values: CDR1 SGDLS, CDR2 YYNGEE. CDR3 DNA: TGTGCCAGCAGCGGCCAGGGATCCCCTAACTATGGCTACACCTTC. Translation gives CASSGQGSPNYGYTF.

The V call is TRBV18, the J call TRBJ2-6; TRBD2 matches at 8 bases. Trimming took 1 base from V and 0 from J; bases not matched to a gene: 5. Germline assignment: CDR1 KGHSH and CDR2 LQKENI. The CDR3 is 18 residues long. The CDR3 here is CASSPLSGTSSGANVLTF. The CDR3 DNA reads as TGTGCCAGCTCACCACTCTCCGGGACTAGCTCTGGGGCCAACGTCCTGACTTTC.

This clone was counted a single time. The chain couples TRBV28 to TRBJ1-4; D gene unclear. Trimming removed 7 bases from V and 5 bases from J, with 11 bases in between. This CDR3 is built from 13 residues. From germline, CDR1 is MDHEN and CDR2 SYDVKM. The CDR3 nucleotides read TGTGCCAGCAAGGGCCTGGGAAATGAAAAACTGTTTTTT. Translated: CASKGLGNEKLFF.

The chain uses TRBV28 and TRBJ1-2; D is unresolved. CDR3 size: 12 residues. With 3 bases removed from V and 4 bases from J, the gap between germline ends came to 6 bases. In germline, CDR1 is MDHEN, CDR2 SYDVKM. For the CDR3, the DNA is TGTGCCAGCAGTTTGAGCCGCTATGGCTACACCTTC. Encoded protein: CASSLSRYGYTF.

The chain employs TRBV9 and TRBJ2-5; 10 bases fit TRBD1. Germline V gives CDR1 SGDLS, CDR2 YYNGEE. Unmatched junction bases numbered 7, after V lost 3 bases and J lost 2 bases. There are 16 residues in the CDR3. CDR3 in amino acids: CASSARQGATQETQYF. Written as DNA, the CDR3 is TGTGCCAGCAGCGCTCGACAGGGGGCGACTCAAGAGACCCAGTACTTC.

CDR3 sequence (DNA): TGTGCCAGCAGCACAGACAGGAGACGGGTGAACACTGAAGCTTTCTTT. It yields the protein CASSTDRRRVNTEAFF. V is TRBV11-1 and J is TRBJ1-1; D is perhaps TRBD1 (6 bases). This CDR3 has 16 amino acids. CDR1 and CDR2 (germline): SGHAT, FQDESV (reference sequence). Deletions cut 5 bases from V and 0 bases from J, with 16 bases between.

This sequence joins TRBV21-1 and TRBJ1-3. TRBV21-1 constitutes a pseudogene. This CDR3 is 14 amino acids long. The CDR3 sequence: CASSIGMVENTIYF. DNA for the CDR3: TGTGCCAGCAGCATCGGAATGGTTGAAAACACCATATATTTT.

J is TRBJ2-7 and V is TRBV10-3; 9 bases agree with TRBD1. The CDR3 contains 19 residues. CDR1 is ENHRY and CDR2 is SYGVKD in the germline V gene. The V and J ends lost 6 bases and 0 bases, in that order; junction bases with no gene match: 18. CDR3: CAISPGTGMPGLNSYEQYF. Here the CDR3 DNA reads TGTGCCATCAGCCCCGGGACAGGGATGCCGGGACTCAACTCCTACGAGCAGTACTTC.

The chain recombines TRBV2 with TRBJ2-1; D is perhaps TRBD2 (7 bases). Germline-derived CDR1 and CDR2 are SNHLY and FYNNEI. The length of the CDR3 is 16 residues. The V and J ends lost 4 bases and 7 bases respectively, with 20 bases between them. The CDR3 sequence is CASSAWGLADLNEQFF. Written as DNA, the CDR3 is TGTGCCAGCAGTGCTTGGGGGCTAGCGGACTTGAATGAGCAGTTCTTC.